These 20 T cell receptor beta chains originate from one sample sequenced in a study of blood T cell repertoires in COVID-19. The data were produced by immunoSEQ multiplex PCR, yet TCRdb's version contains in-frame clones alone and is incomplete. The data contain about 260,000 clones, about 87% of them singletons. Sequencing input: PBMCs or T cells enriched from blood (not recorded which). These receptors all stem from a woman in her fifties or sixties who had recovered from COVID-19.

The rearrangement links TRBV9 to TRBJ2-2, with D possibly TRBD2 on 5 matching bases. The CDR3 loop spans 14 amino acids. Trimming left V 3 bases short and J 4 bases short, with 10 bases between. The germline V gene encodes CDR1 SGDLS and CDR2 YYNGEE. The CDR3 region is CASSAELGTGELFF. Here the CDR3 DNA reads TGTGCCAGCAGCGCGGAACTAGGCACCGGGGAGCTGTTTTTT.

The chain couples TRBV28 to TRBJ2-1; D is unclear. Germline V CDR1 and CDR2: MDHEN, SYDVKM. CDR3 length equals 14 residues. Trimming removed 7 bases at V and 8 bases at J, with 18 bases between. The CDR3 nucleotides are TGTGCCAGCAAGGTTCGTAGAACAGCCTATGAGCAGTTCTTC. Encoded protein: CASKVRRTAYEQFF.

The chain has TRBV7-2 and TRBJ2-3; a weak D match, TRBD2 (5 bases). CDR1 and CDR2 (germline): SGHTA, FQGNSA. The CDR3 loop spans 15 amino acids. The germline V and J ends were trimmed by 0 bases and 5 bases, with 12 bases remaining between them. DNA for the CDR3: TGTGCCAGCAGCTTAGCAGGGAACGGGATAGATACGCAGTATTTT. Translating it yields CASSLAGNGIDTQYF.

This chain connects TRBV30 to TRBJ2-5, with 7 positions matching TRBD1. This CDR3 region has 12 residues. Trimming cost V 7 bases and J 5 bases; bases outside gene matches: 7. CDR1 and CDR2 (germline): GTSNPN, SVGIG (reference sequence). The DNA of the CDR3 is TGTGCCTTATCTGACAGGGTTGAGACCCAGTACTTC. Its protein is CALSDRVETQYF.

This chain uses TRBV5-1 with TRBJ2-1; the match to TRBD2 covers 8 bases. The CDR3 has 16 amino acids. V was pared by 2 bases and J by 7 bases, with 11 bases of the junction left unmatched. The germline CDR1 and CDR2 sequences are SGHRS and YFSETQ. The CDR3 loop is CASSLFSSGSTNEQFF. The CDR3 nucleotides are TGCGCCAGCAGCTTATTTTCCAGCGGGAGTACAAATGAGCAGTTCTTC.

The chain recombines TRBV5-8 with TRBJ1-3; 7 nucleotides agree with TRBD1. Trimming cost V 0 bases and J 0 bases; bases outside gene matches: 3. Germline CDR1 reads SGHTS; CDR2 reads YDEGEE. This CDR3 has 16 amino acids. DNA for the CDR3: TGTGCCAGCAGCTTGGCCGGACAGGACTCTGGAAACACCATATATTTT. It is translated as CASSLAGQDSGNTIYF.

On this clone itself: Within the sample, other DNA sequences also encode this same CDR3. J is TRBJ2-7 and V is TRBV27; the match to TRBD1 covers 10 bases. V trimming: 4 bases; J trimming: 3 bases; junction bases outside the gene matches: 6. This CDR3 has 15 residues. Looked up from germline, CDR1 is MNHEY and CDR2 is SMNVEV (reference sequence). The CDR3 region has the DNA TGTGCCAGCAGTTCGGCTGGGACAGGGGACTACGAGCAGTACTTC. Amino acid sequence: CASSSAGTGDYEQYF.

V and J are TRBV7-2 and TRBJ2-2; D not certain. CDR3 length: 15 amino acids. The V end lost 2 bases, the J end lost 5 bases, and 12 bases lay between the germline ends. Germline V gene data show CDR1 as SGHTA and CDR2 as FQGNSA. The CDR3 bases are TGTGCCAGCAGCTTAATTCCCGGAGTAACCGGGGAGCTGTTTTTT. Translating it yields CASSLIPGVTGELFF.

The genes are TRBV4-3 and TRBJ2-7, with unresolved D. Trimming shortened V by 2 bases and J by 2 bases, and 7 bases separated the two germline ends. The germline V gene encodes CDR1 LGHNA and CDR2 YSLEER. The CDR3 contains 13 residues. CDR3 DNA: TGCGCCAGCAGCCAATATACTACCTACGAGCAGTACTTC. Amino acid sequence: CASSQYTTYEQYF.

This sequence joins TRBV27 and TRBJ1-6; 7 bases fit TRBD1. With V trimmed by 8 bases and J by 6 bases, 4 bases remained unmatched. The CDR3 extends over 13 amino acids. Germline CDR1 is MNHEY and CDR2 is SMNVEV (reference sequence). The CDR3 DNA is TGTGCCAGCGGACAGGAAAGTAATTCACCCCTCCACTTT. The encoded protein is CASGQESNSPLHF.

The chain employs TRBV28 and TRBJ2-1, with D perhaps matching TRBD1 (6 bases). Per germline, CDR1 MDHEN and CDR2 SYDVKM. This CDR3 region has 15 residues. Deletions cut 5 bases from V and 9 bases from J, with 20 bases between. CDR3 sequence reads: CASSRRTGPDSEQFF. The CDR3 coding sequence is TGTGCCAGCAGTCGACGCACAGGTCCGGACAGTGAGCAGTTCTTC.

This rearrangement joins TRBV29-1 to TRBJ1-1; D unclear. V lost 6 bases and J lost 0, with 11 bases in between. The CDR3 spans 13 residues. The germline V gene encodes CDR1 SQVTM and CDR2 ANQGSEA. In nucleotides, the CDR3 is TGCAGCGTGACGTATAGCCTGAACACTGAAGCTTTCTTT. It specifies CSVTYSLNTEAFF.

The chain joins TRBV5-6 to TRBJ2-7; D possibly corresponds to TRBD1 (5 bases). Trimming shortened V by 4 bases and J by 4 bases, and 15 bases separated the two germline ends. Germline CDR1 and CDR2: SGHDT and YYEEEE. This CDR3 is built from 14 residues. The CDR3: CASSRVTESYEQYF. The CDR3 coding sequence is TGTGCCAGCAGCCGGGTGACAGAGAGTTACGAGCAGTACTTC.

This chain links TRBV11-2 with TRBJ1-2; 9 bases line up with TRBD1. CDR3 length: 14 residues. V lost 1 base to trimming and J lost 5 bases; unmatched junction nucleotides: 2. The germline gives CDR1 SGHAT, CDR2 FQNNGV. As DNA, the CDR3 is TGTGCCAGCAGCTTAGCCGGGACAGGGTATGGCTACACCTTC. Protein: CASSLAGTGYGYTF.

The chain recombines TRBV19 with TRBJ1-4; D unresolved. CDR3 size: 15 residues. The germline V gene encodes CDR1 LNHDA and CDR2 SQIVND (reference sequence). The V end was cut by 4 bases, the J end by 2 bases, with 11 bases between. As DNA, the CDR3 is TGTGCCAGTAGTAAGGACGGGAGGACTAATGAAAAACTGTTTTTT. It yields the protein CASSKDGRTNEKLFF.

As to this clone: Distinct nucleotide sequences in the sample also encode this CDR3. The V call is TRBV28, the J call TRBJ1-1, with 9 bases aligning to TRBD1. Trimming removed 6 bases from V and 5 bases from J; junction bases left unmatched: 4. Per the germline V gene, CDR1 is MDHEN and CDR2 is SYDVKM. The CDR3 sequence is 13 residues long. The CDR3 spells CASRGQGGTEAFF. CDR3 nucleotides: TGTGCCAGCAGGGGACAGGGTGGAACTGAAGCTTTCTTT.

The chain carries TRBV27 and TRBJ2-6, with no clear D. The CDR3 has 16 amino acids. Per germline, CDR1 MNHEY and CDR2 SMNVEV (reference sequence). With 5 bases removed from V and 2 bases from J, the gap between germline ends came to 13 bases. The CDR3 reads CASSELGPTGANVLTF. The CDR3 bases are TGTGCCAGCAGTGAACTTGGGCCAACTGGGGCCAACGTCCTGACTTTC.

CDR3 loop: CASSLLTGGARYTF. As DNA, the CDR3 is TGCGCCAGCAGCCTTCTTACAGGGGGCGCGCGCTACACCTTC. This chain joins TRBV4-3 and TRBJ1-2; 9 nucleotides line up with TRBD1. Trimming took 4 bases from V and 9 from J; bases not matched to a gene: 9. The CDR3 is 14 amino acids. Per germline, CDR1 LGHNA and CDR2 YSLEER.

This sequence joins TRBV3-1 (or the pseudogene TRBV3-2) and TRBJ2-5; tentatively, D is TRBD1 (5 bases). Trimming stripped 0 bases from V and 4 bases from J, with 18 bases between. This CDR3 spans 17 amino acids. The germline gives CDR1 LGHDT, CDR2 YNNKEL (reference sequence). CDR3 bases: TGTGCCAGCAGCCAAGATGGGGCGAGACACCGCAGAGAGACCCAGTACTTC. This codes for CASSQDGARHRRETQYF.

CDR3 loop: CASSDEGVNTEAFF. The DNA for the CDR3 is TGTGCCAGCAGTGATGAAGGGGTGAACACTGAAGCTTTCTTT. V is TRBV2 and J is TRBJ1-1; a possible D gene is TRBD1 (5 bases). Trimming shortened V by 3 bases and J by 0 bases, and 8 bases separated the two germline ends. This CDR3 has 14 amino acids. Germline assignment: CDR1 SNHLY and CDR2 FYNNEI.